The 5 T cell receptor beta chains below were found in one sample sequenced in a study of blood T cell repertoires in COVID-19. The method was immunoSEQ multiplex PCR; TCRdb's version includes in-frame clones alone and lacks a portion of them. The sample contains roughly 250,000 clones, more than 75% of which appear only once. Sequencing used PBMCs or T cells enriched from blood (not recorded which). The receptors originated from a woman aged 45 to 65 who had recovered from COVID-19.

This chain links TRBV28 with TRBJ1-2; 10 positions agree with TRBD1. Germline CDR1 is MDHEN and CDR2 is SYDVKM. The CDR3 sequence is 15 residues long. J gave up 6 bases and V 4 bases, and 8 bases lay outside the gene matches. The CDR3 coding sequence is TGTGCCAGCAGTTCACCGGGGGACAGGGGTCATGGCTACACCTTC. Amino acid sequence: CASSSPGDRGHGYTF.

The gene calls are TRBV5-4 and TRBJ2-3, with 8 bases aligning to TRBD1. Germline V gene lookup returns CDR1 SGHNT and CDR2 YYREEE (reference sequence). This CDR3 spans 15 amino acids. The V gene end was trimmed by 2 bases and the J gene end by 3 bases; junction bases not matched to a gene: 5. CDR3 sequence: CASSFARGLTDTQYF. CDR3 sequence (DNA): TGTGCCAGCAGCTTTGCCAGGGGGCTAACAGATACGCAGTATTTT.

The CDR3 sequence: CASSSSGTSVSYEQYF. CDR3 bases: TGCGCCAGCAGCTCGTCCGGGACTAGCGTTTCATACGAGCAGTACTTC. This chain uses TRBV5-1 with TRBJ2-7, with 10 bases matching TRBD2. J was trimmed by 4 bases and V by 3 bases; bases with no gene match: 10. Germline loops: CDR1 SGHRS, CDR2 YFSETQ. The CDR3 extends over 16 amino acids. The full variable domain, its missing parts supplied by reference TRBV5-1 and TRBJ2-7, is KAGVTQTPRYLIKTRGQQVTLSCSPISGHRSVSWYQQTPGQGLQFLFEYFSETQRNKGNFPGRFSGRQFSNSRSEMNVSTLELGDSALYLCASSSSGTSVSYEQYFGPGTRLTVT.

J is TRBJ2-7 and V is TRBV7-9; 11 bases match TRBD2. CDR3 length equals 17 residues. Germline V gene lookup returns CDR1 SEHNR and CDR2 FQNEAQ (reference sequence). J gave up 6 bases and V 5 bases, and 15 bases lay outside the gene matches. The CDR3 region is CASSQRASGRPAGEQYF. CDR3 coding DNA: TGTGCCAGCAGCCAGAGAGCTAGCGGGAGGCCGGCGGGCGAGCAGTACTTC.

V usage is TRBV11-2 and J usage is TRBJ2-3; possible D gene TRBD2, 5 bases. V lost 4 bases and J 2 bases, leaving 10 bases between the germline ends. The CDR3 sequence is 14 residues long. Per germline, CDR1 SGHAT and CDR2 FQNNGV. CDR3 region: CASSSQLATDTQYF. The CDR3 DNA reads TGTGCCAGCAGCTCCCAGCTAGCCACAGATACGCAGTATTTT.